This T cell receptor (beta chain) was found in a study of T cells in Graves' hyperthyroidism and ophthalmopathy (dated by TCRdb to about 2019). About the study as a whole: Peripheral blood samples were taken at the time of initial diagnosis, prior to any treatment. To identify TCR V-J signatures that set the groups apart, the researchers used a discovery cohort of about a hundred patients, made up of around 40 with Graves' ophthalmopathy and 57 with stable Graves' hyperthyroidism. Prospective prediction of ophthalmopathy was tested in an independent validation cohort of approximately 18 hyperthyroidism patients and roughly 16 patients who later progressed to ophthalmopathy. The roughly 91 discovery patients were randomly split 7:3 into training and test sets. The study also compared thyroid tissue and blood T-cell repertoires from more than five Graves' hyperthyroidism patients. Once sampling was done, hyperthyroidism patients were given methimazole at a starting dose of 30 mg daily, whereas ophthalmopathy patients were given high-dose intravenous methylprednisolone. The paper reports TCR Vbeta CDR3 sequencing of some 140 peripheral blood samples: 40 to 45 ophthalmopathy, under 85 hyperthyroidism and 17 progressor patients. Study-wide findings and limitations: Sample size was not statistically predetermined, and investigators were not blinded to group allocation. In validation, the model predicted progression to ophthalmopathy with approximately 71% sensitivity and less than 80% specificity, a median of 6.5 months before onset. Most expanded thyroid clonotypes (frequency above 0.001) were also found in blood, which suggests that blood repertoires may mirror thyroid immune responses. Ophthalmopathy was separated from stable hyperthyroidism by a 13 V-J signature model, with approximately 90% sensitivity and about 81% specificity obtained in cross-validation and 80%/75% obtained in testing.

This clonotype was recorded many times. The antigen it binds to is not known. It has no much larger one-base neighbor in the sample; base qualities were not kept. The TCR beta CDR3 regions were amplified from RNA transcripts. For the first round of RT-PCR on the TCR CDR3, the HTBI primer set was used together with the Qiagen OneStep RT-PCR kit. A second multiplex PCR round built the libraries, followed by size selection and purification. Libraries were sequenced paired-end with 100 bp reads on an Illumina HiSeq2000. The authors' pipeline ran thus. Raw data were processed with SOAPnuke, discarding reads with adapters, uncalled bases, mean Phred below 15, or no exact constant-primer or identifier match. High-quality paired reads were merged with COPE v1.2.5, and unique nucleotide sequences were defined as clonotypes. Clonotypes were aligned to IMGT TRBV, TRBD and TRBJ reference segments using MiTCR v1.1. Analysis was restricted to V-J combinations with a frequency above 0.0001, which covered just over 98% of repertoires. The TCS score was defined as F50 (clonal expansion) divided by E x V (chaos), with BLOSUM62-based TCRdist calculated between CDR3 peptides within each V-J. Welch's t-statistics and random forest reduced around 550 V-J features to 13, which were used in a naive Bayes classifier (R e1071). TCRdb reprocessing: public reads trimmed at Q25 with fastp, clones called with MiXCR, in-frame beta chains kept. Each CDR3 protein gets just one entry, which takes the most common genes and DNA from the rows behind it. For this entry, the V and J calls and clone size follow TCRdb and not the study's own pipeline. Recorded for this sample are about 110,000 distinct CDR3 sequences; roughly 15% of them occurred a single time. The biggest ten clones account for roughly 40% of the sample.

Stable Graves' hyperthyroidism was defined as no progression to ophthalmopathy during 18 months of follow-up. Hyperthyroidism patients were newly diagnosed, had a disease duration of under 2 months, and were aged 18 to 65 years. Patients with uncontrolled infections, other autoimmune diseases, pregnancy or lactation were excluded. Diagnoses relied on clinical symptoms, serum thyroxine and TRAb, thyroid ultrasound and orbital computed tomography. PBMCs were isolated from around 10 ml of fresh peripheral blood by Ficoll-Paque density gradient centrifugation. Total RNA was extracted using Trizol reagent, and RNA quality was assessed on an Agilent 2100 Bioanalyzer. Deletion took 5 bases off V and 3 bases off J, with a span of 13 bases between the germline ends. Via the germline V gene, CDR1 is MDHEN and CDR2 SYDVKM. The CDR3 runs 14 amino acids, cysteine and phenylalanine included. Only CDR3 DNA remains: 42 bases, in frame from the first base.

This chain is built from TRBV28 and TRBJ1-2, and the D gene may be TRBD1, 5 bases matching. The sequencing input was blood. The clonotype comes from a woman in her forties or fifties with Graves' hyperthyroidism. At the DNA level, the sequence is TGTGCCAGCAGTCCCCGTCCGGGGGACTATGGCTACACCTTC. This sequence encodes CASSPRPGDYGYTF.